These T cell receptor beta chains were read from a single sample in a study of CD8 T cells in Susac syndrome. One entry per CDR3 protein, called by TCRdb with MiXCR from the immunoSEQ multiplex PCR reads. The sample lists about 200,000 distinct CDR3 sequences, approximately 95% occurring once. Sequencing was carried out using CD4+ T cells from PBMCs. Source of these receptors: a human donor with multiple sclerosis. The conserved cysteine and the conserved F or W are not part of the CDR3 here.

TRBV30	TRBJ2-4	AWSVGGLAKNIQY
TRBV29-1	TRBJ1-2	SVPEGGYT
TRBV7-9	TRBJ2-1	ASSFVGGPSYNEQF
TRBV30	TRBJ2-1	AWSPVAETYYNEQF
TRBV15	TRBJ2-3	ATSAHSDTQY
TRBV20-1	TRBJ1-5	SAIPQGTGNQPQH
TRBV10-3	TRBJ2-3	AISESRLVRGTQY
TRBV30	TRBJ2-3	AWSELKLADTQY
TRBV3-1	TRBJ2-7	ASSQAGTGSYEQY
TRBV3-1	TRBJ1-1	ASRRGLNTEAF
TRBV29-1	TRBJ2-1	SGKVEDIRVEQF
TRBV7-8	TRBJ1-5	ASSWTEGQPQH
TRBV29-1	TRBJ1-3	SARQGSSGNTIY
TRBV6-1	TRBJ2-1	ASSPGTSRWTYNEQF
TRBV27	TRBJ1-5	ASKRALSDQPQH
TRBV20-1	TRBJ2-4	SAHNELAGPIQY
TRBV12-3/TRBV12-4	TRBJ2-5	ASSKLAVQETQY
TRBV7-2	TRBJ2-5	ASSPDGQLRETQY
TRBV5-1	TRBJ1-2	ASSLEVDGYT
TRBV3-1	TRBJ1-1	ASSLLWTGPTEAF
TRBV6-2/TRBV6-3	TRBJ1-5	ASSIPQPVNNQPQH
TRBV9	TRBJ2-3	ASSVGTGTSTDTQY